These 15 T cell receptor delta chains were all obtained from the same sample, sequenced in a study of Vδ1+ human thymocytes. General observations from the study: Thymic TRG and TRD repertoires appeared highly polyclonal.

For these TCRs, the target antigens are not known. The template was reverse-transcribed extracted RNA. CDR3 amplicons came from multiplex PCR with pooled V-gene forward and constant-region reverse primers. TCRdb reprocessed the multiplex PCR reads through CATT. This sample yields about 27,000 delta-chain clones, of which about 7% are seen a single time; 0.85% to 1% belongs to the top ten. The sequencing input was Vdelta1+ gamma-delta thymocytes from the thymus. Subset denoted: FACS-sorted CD3+ TCRalphabeta- TCRVdelta1+ TCRVdelta2- thymocytes. These receptors were collected from a girl in the first two years of life who had congenital heart surgery.

This clone has just a few counts. Distinct nucleotide sequences in the sample also encode this CDR3. The chain links TRDV1 to TRDJ1; D might be TRDD3 (6 bases). The ends were cut back, 0 bases at V and 6 bases at J, with 23 bases in the middle. The CDR3 runs to 18 residues. Germline-derived CDR1 and CDR2 are TSWWSYY and QGS. Here the CDR3 reads CALGELPALRRGSNKLIF. DNA for the CDR3: TGTGCTCTTGGGGAACTCCCAGCTCTCCGACGGGGGAGCAATAAACTCATCTTT.

The chain couples TRDV1 to TRDJ1, with 8 bases that match TRDD3. V dropped 2 bases and J dropped 0; count of bases not matched to a gene: 11. This CDR3 has 18 residues. Germline lookup yields CDR1 TSWWSYY and CDR2 QGS. This CDR3 reads CALGEIKLILGDTDKLIF. The CDR3 DNA sequence: TGTGCTCTTGGGGAAATAAAACTGATACTGGGGGACACCGATAAACTCATCTTT.

This clone was counted a few times. The rearrangement uses TRDV1 and TRDJ1; D is uncertain. V was clipped by 2 bases and J by 0 bases, with 16 bases between them. The length of the CDR3 is 17 residues. Per germline, CDR1 TSWWSYY and CDR2 QGS. The CDR3: CALGECPNRRYTDKLIF. The CDR3 DNA follows: TGTGCTCTTGGGGAATGTCCAAATCGCCGCTACACCGATAAACTCATCTTT.

A word on this clone: At one end the junction does not follow the germline gene, possibly because of a read error. This chain uses TRDV1 with TRDJ1; 11 bases are a match to TRDD3. CDR3 length: 19 residues. CDR1 TSWWSYY and CDR2 QGS come from the germline V gene. The CDR3 nucleotides read TGTGCTCTCGGCCGGAAAGTGGGGCTTCCTCTGGGGGATACTACCCAGCTTTTCTTT. Protein sequence: CALGRKVGLPLGDTTQLFF.

The genes are TRDV1 and TRDJ1; TRDD1 is a possible D gene (5 bases). The J gene, left out of TCRdb, was set here by checking the DNA against germline. Germline V gives CDR1 TSWWSYY, CDR2 QGS. The CDR3 totals 21 residues. Trimming cost V 5 bases and J 0 bases, with 31 bases left between them. Here the CDR3 DNA reads TGTGCTCTTGGGATTACTCATAAATACCCCTCGGTCGTCGGTTACACCGATAAACTCATCTTT. Encoded protein: CALGITHKYPSVVGYTDKLIF.

The chain couples TRDV1 to TRDJ1, with D tentatively TRDD3 (7 bases). The CDR3 is made up of 19 amino acids. Trimming took off 2 bases at V and 0 bases at J, with 22 bases between the two ends. Germline V gene lookup returns CDR1 TSWWSYY and CDR2 QGS. CDR3 in DNA: TGTGCTCTTGGGGAATATTCCTATTCCTGGGGGTTGTACACCGATAAACTCATCTTT. Residues: CALGEYSYSWGLYTDKLIF.

The chain carries TRDV1 and TRDJ1, with 13 bases fitting TRDD3. The CDR3 is 20 residues long. V shed 2 bases, J shed 3 bases, and the junction held 15 bases outside the gene matches. In germline, CDR1 is TSWWSYY, CDR2 QGS. The CDR3 DNA follows: TGTGCTCTTGGGGAAAATTCGGGTACTGGGGGATACGCCATCGCCGATAAACTCATCTTT. Its translation is CALGENSGTGGYAIADKLIF.

This clone came up a few times. This chain connects TRDV1 to TRDJ1; unclear D gene. With 4 bases removed from V and 0 bases from J, the gap between germline ends came to 15 bases. The CDR3 has 16 amino acids. CDR1 TSWWSYY and CDR2 QGS come from the germline V gene. The CDR3 reads CALGAYPFNYTDKLIF. The DNA of the CDR3 is TGTGCTCTTGGGGCCTATCCGTTCAATTACACCGATAAACTCATCTTT.

This sequence joins TRDV1 and TRDJ1, with TRDD2 matching over 8 bases. The germline CDR1 and CDR2 sequences are TSWWSYY and QGS. After removal of 2 bases from V and 0 bases from J, the junction contained 14 bases not matched to a gene. This CDR3 region has 19 residues. Here the CDR3 reads CALGEASYRSTGYTDKLIF. The CDR3 bases are TGTGCTCTTGGGGAAGCTTCCTACCGGAGTACTGGGTACACCGATAAACTCATCTTT.

The chain couples TRDV1 to TRDJ1, with D maybe TRDD3 (5 bases). Germline values: CDR1 TSWWSYY, CDR2 QGS. This CDR3 has 15 amino acids. Between the trimmed V and J ends, which lost 1 base and 0 bases, there was a span of 9 bases. The CDR3 spells CALGEPGGNTDKLIF. CDR3 nucleotide sequence: TGTGCTCTTGGGGAACCGGGGGGCAACACCGATAAACTCATCTTT.

This sequence joins TRDV1 and TRDJ1, with 7 bases aligning to TRDD3. This CDR3 region has 21 residues. Per the germline V gene, CDR1 is TSWWSYY and CDR2 is QGS. V lost 2 bases to trimming and J lost 0 bases; unmatched junction nucleotides: 21. CDR3 protein: CALGESGQRSHWGPYTDKLIF. The CDR3 DNA is TGTGCTCTTGGGGAATCTGGGCAACGGAGCCACTGGGGCCCCTACACCGATAAACTCATCTTT.

This clone showed up just a few times. This chain uses TRDV1 with TRDJ1; unclear D gene. Germline CDR1 reads TSWWSYY; CDR2 reads QGS. The CDR3 spans 12 residues. The V end lost 4 bases, the J end lost 6 bases, and 9 bases lay between the germline ends. This CDR3 reads CALGGLGHKLIF. The CDR3 nucleotides read TGTGCTCTTGGGGGCCTCGGTCATAAACTCATCTTT.

V gene TRDV1 combines with J gene TRDJ1, with TRDD3 matching 10 bases. The CDR3 length is 21 residues. Germline CDR1 TSWWSYY, CDR2 QGS. V was pared by 0 bases and J by 4 bases, with 20 bases of the junction left unmatched. In nucleotides, the CDR3 is TGTGCTCTTGGGGAACTACTACTTCCTACGATTACTGGGGGATCTTTCGATAAACTCATCTTT. Translating gives CALGELLLPTITGGSFDKLIF.

No V gene was called, though TRDJ1 was called as the J gene; TRDD3, the table's D call, was not compared with the DNA. This CDR3 is 24 amino acids long. The CDR3 nucleotides are TGTGCCTGTGACACCGGGTCCCCACTGCTACTGGGGGATACCCCCTTTTCATACACCGATAAACTCATCTTT. Encoded protein: CACDTGSPLLLGDTPFSYTDKLIF.

This clone came up a few times. An end of the junction does not agree with germline; a read error may underlie this. This same CDR3 is encoded by further DNA sequences in the sample. The rearrangement joins TRDV1 to TRDJ1, with 7 bases matching TRDD3. The CDR3 is made up of 20 amino acids. Germline V gene lookup returns CDR1 TSWWSYY and CDR2 QGS. CDR3 residues: CALGEYPLNEGYLYTDKLIF. CDR3 DNA sequence: TGTGCTCTTGGGGAATACCCCCTAAATGAGGGATACCTCTACACCGATAAACTCATTTTT.